Sequencing of this TCR beta chain was carried out in a study of blood T cell repertoires in COVID-19. This table comes from immunoSEQ multiplex PCR, and its TCRdb copy is limited to in-frame clones, with some not included. The sample contains about 52,000 clones, about 88% of which appear only once. V lost 1 base and J 1 base, leaving 10 bases between the germline ends. Germline CDR1 MGHRA, CDR2 YSYEKL. CDR3 length: 15 amino acids. The origin of this receptor is a human donor with active COVID-19. The donor label of this sample is uncertain. The sample consisted of peripheral blood. The chain carries TRBV4-1 and TRBJ1-2, with D unresolved. In DNA form, the CDR3 reads TGCGCCAGCAGCCAAGGCGGAGACTTTAACTATGGCTACACCTTC. Its translation: CASSQGGDFNYGYTF.